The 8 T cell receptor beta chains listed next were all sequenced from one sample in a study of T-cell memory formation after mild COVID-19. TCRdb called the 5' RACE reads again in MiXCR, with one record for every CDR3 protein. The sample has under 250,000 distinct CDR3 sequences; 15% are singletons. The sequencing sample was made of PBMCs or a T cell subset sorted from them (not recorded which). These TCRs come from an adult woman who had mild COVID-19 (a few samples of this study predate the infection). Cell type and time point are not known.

In nucleotides, the CDR3 is TGTGCCATCAGTGTCCAGGAGAATCAGCCCCAGCATTTT. This gives the protein CAISVQENQPQHF. This chain joins TRBV10-3 and TRBJ1-5; D gene unclear. The CDR3 contains 13 residues. Trimming removed 4 bases at V and 4 bases at J, with 8 bases between. Germline loops: CDR1 ENHRY, CDR2 SYGVKD.

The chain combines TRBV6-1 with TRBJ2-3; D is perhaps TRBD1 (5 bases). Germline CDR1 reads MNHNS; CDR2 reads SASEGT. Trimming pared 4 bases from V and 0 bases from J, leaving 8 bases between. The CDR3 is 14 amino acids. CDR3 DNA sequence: TGTGCCAGCAGTGTGTGGGGCAGCACAGATACGCAGTATTTT. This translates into CASSVWGSTDTQYF.

CDR3 sequence (DNA): TGTGCCAGCACCACGGGCGGGGACGAGCAGTACTTC. It yields the protein CASTTGGDEQYF. V is TRBV7-9 and J is TRBJ2-7; tentatively, D is TRBD2 (6 bases). The CDR3 runs to 12 residues. The germline gives CDR1 SEHNR, CDR2 FQNEAQ (reference sequence). V was shortened by 7 bases and J by 5 bases, with 12 bases between the two germline ends.

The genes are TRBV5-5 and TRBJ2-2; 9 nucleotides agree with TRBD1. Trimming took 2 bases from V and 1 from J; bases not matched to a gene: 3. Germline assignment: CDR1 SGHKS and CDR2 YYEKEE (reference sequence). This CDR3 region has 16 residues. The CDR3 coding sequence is TGTGCCAGCAGCTTTGGGGACAGGGTGAACACCGGGGAGCTGTTTTTT. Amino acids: CASSFGDRVNTGELFF.

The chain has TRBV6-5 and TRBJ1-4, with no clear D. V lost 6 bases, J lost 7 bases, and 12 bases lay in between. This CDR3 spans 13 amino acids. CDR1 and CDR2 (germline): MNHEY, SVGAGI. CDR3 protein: CASRGLEREKLFF. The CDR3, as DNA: TGTGCCAGCAGGGGTCTAGAACGTGAAAAACTGTTTTTT.

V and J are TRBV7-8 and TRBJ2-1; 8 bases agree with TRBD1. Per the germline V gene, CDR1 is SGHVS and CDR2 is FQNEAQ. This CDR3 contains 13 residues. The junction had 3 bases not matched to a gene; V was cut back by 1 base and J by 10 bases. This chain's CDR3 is CASSLGRTGEQFF. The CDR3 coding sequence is TGTGCCAGCAGCTTAGGAAGGACAGGGGAGCAGTTCTTC.

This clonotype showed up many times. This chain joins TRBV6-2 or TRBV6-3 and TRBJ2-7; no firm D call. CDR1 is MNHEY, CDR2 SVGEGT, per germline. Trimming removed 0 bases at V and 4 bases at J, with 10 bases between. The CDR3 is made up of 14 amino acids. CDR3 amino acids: CASSYSRYGYEQYF. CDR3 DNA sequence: TGTGCCAGCAGTTACTCCCGATACGGTTACGAGCAGTACTTC.

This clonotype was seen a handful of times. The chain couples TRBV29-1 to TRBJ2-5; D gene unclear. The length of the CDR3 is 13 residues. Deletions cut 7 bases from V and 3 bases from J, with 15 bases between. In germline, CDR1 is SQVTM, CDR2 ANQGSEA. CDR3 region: CSGSIGSKETQYF. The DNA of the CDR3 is TGCAGCGGATCAATTGGGTCTAAAGAGACCCAGTACTTC.